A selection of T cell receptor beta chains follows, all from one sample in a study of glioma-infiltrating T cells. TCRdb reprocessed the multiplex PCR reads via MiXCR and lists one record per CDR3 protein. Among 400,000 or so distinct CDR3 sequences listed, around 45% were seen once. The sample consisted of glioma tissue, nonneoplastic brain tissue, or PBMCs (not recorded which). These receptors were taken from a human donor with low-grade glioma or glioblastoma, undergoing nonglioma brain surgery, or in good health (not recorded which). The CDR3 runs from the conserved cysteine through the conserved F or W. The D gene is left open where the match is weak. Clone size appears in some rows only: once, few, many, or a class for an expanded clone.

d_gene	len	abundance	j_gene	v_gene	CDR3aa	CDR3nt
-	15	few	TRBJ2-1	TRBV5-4	CASSLVGGINNEQFF	TGTGCCAGCAGCTTGGTAGGGGGTATCAACAATGAGCAGTTCTTC
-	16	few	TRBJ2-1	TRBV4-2	CASSQSSGGLRNEQFF	TGTGCCAGCAGCCAATCCTCCGGAGGACTACGCAATGAGCAGTTCTTC
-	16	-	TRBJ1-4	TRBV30	CAWSLQTRTGNEKLFF	TGTGCCTGGAGTTTGCAGACCAGGACCGGTAATGAAAAACTGTTTTTT
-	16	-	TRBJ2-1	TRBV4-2	CASSQDQVLLGNEQFF	TGTGCCAGCAGCCAAGATCAGGTACTCTTGGGCAATGAGCAGTTCTTC
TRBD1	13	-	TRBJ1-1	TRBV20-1	CSASSLGQLEAFF	TGCAGTGCCAGCAGCTTGGGACAGCTTGAAGCTTTCTTT
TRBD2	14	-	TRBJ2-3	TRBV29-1	CSFTDRLAGDTQYF	TGCAGCTTTACCGACCGACTAGCGGGAGATACGCAGTATTTT
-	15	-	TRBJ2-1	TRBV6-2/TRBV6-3	CASSRLGTPQETQFF	TGTGCCAGCAGCCGTCTCGGGACGCCGCAAGAGACCCAGTTCTTC
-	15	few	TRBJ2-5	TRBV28	CASLSWRAGGETQYF	TGTGCCAGCCTCTCATGGAGGGCAGGGGGAGAGACCCAGTACTTC
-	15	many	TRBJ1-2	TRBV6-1	CASSKTGKLPYGYTF	TGTGCCAGCAGTAAAACAGGGAAACTCCCCTATGGCTACACCTTC
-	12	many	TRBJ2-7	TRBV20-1	CSARAQNYEQYF	TGCAGTGCTAGGGCGCAGAACTACGAGCAGTACTTC
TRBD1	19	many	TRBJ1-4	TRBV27	CASSLGRRQGGPMPEKLFF	TGTGCCAGCAGTTTAGGGCGGCGACAGGGAGGCCCCATGCCCGAAAAACTGTTTTTT
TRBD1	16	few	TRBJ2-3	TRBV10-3	CAIRQTGARSTDTQYF	TGTGCCATCAGGCAAACAGGGGCGAGAAGCACAGATACGCAGTATTTT
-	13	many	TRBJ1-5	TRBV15	CATSRGPRQPQHF	TGTGCCACCAGCAGAGGCCCCCGTCAGCCCCAGCATTTT
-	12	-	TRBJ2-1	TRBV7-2	CAHGAGPNEQSF	TGTGCCCACGGGGCAGGGCCCAATGAGCAGTCCTTC
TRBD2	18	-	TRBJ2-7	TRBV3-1	CASSPLTSGRPTFYEQYF	TGTGCCAGCAGCCCCTTGACTAGCGGGAGGCCGACGTTCTACGAGCAGTACTTC
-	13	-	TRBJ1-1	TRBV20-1	CSVGGGPNTEAFF	TGCAGCGTTGGGGGGGGCCCAAACACTGAAGCTTTCTTT
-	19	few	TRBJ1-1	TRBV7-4	CASSSPNDRDHKGDTEAFF	TGTGCCAGCAGCTCGCCTAATGACCGGGATCACAAAGGGGACACTGAAGCTTTCTTT